Each of the 32 T cell receptor beta chains below was sequenced from the same sample in a study of blood T cell repertoires in COVID-19. Generated by immunoSEQ multiplex PCR, the TCRdb table keeps only in-frame clones and is missing some. The repertoire holds 140,000 to 150,000 clones, with roughly nine tenths as singletons. The sequenced sample consisted of peripheral blood. The receptors derive from a human donor in a cohort sampled during active COVID-19.

The rearrangement joins TRBV5-6 to TRBJ2-5; the match to TRBD2 covers 7 bases. The germline gives CDR1 SGHDT, CDR2 YYEEEE. V lost 0 bases to trimming and J lost 1 base; unmatched junction nucleotides: 6. This CDR3 comprises 16 residues. The CDR3 DNA reads TGTGCCAGCAGCTTGGGGGGAGGGACCCGCCAAGAGACCCAGTACTTC. Protein: CASSLGGGTRQETQYF.

V usage is TRBV2 and J usage is TRBJ2-5; D uncertain. There are 16 residues in the CDR3. Germline V gene lookup returns CDR1 SNHLY and CDR2 FYNNEI. Trimming cost V 8 bases and J 2 bases, with 21 bases left between them. CDR3 sequence reads: CASDVSPPGRQETQYF. The CDR3 region has the DNA TGTGCCAGCGATGTTAGCCCCCCTGGTAGGCAAGAGACCCAGTACTTC.

The chain combines TRBV19 with TRBJ1-2, with D possibly matching TRBD1 (5 bases). Germline CDR1 reads LNHDA; CDR2 reads SQIVND (reference sequence). The CDR3 sequence is 13 residues long. The ends were cut back, 6 bases at V and 0 bases at J, with 8 bases in the middle. CDR3 residues: CASRTDPNYGYTF. The DNA of the CDR3 is TGTGCCAGTAGGACAGATCCTAACTATGGCTACACCTTC.

The V gene is TRBV6-5, the J gene TRBJ2-3; D unclear. The V end lost 9 bases, the J end lost 0 bases, and 10 bases lay between the germline ends. This CDR3 is 13 amino acids long. The V gene's germline CDR1 is MNHEY and CDR2 SVGAGI. The DNA of the CDR3 is TGTGCCAGTGAGGAGCGTAGCACAGATACGCAGTATTTT. Translated: CASEERSTDTQYF.

This chain uses TRBV6-1 with TRBJ1-4, with D maybe TRBD1 (6 bases). There are 15 residues in the CDR3. Germline CDR1 is MNHNS and CDR2 is SASEGT. V dropped 2 bases and J dropped 7 bases, with 14 bases sitting between them. This chain's CDR3 is CASSEWTEYLEKLFF. CDR3 coding DNA: TGTGCCAGCAGTGAATGGACAGAATACCTTGAAAAACTGTTTTTT.

The chain links TRBV11-1 to TRBJ2-5; D is ambiguous. Trimming took 5 bases from V and 6 from J, leaving 13 bases between them. CDR1 is SGHAT and CDR2 is FQDESV in the germline V gene (reference sequence). The CDR3 length is 13 residues. The CDR3 loop is CASSPSLGQTQYF. The CDR3 bases are TGTGCCAGCAGCCCAAGCCTTGGGCAGACCCAGTACTTC.

CDR3 in DNA: TGTGCCACCAGCGGTGCAGGGTATGGCTACACCTTC. It codes for CATSGAGYGYTF. The chain combines TRBV15 with TRBJ1-2; weak D call: TRBD1 (5 bases). CDR3 length equals 12 residues. The germline gives CDR1 LNHNV, CDR2 YYDKDF (reference sequence). The V end lost 5 bases, the J end lost 5 bases, and 9 bases lay between the germline ends.

This chain uses TRBV5-6 with TRBJ1-5; 11 nucleotides line up with TRBD1. Germline CDR1 reads SGHDT; CDR2 reads YYEEEE. The CDR3 loop spans 15 amino acids. J gave up 7 bases and V 1 base, and 4 bases lay outside the gene matches. The CDR3 sequence: CASSLSRTGGQPQHF. In DNA, the CDR3 is TGTGCCAGCAGCTTGTCAAGGACAGGGGGCCAGCCCCAGCATTTT.

The rearrangement joins TRBV3-1 (or the pseudogene TRBV3-2) to TRBJ2-3, with TRBD2 identical over 7 bases. The CDR3 has 14 amino acids. The J segment lost 6 bases and the V segment lost 6 bases, leaving 9 bases of the junction unmatched. The germline V gene encodes CDR1 LGHDT and CDR2 YNNKEL (reference sequence). CDR3 DNA sequence: TGTGCCAGCAGGGTCGGGGGGAGTCTGGATACGCAGTATTTT. Its translation: CASRVGGSLDTQYF.

J is TRBJ2-3 and V is TRBV5-1; 12 positions match TRBD2. J lost 6 bases, V lost 0 bases, and 8 bases had no gene match. This CDR3 has 17 residues. Germline V gene sequence: CDR1 SGHRS, CDR2 YFSETQ. CDR3 in amino acids: CASSLGQTSGGSDTQYF. CDR3 nucleotides: TGCGCCAGCAGCTTGGGACAGACTAGCGGGGGCTCGGATACGCAGTATTTT.

V is TRBV6-5 and J is TRBJ1-1; D may be TRBD1 (5 bases). This CDR3 contains 12 residues. The germline V gene has CDR1 MNHEY and CDR2 SVGAGI. Trimming removed 5 bases at V and 4 bases at J, with 8 bases between. CDR3 residues: CASSRGSTEAFF. The CDR3 nucleotides are TGTGCCAGCAGTAGGGGAAGCACTGAAGCTTTCTTT.

The rearrangement uses TRBV10-3 and TRBJ2-1; unclear D gene. CDR1 and CDR2 (germline): ENHRY, SYGVKD. This CDR3 is 16 amino acids long. Trimming cost V 3 bases and J 5 bases, with 17 bases left between them. In DNA form, the CDR3 reads TGTGCCATCAGTGATTTAGGCAGGTACGGTCACAATGAGCAGTTCTTC. This gives the protein CAISDLGRYGHNEQFF.

This clone was detected only a few times. The gene calls are TRBV4-3 and TRBJ2-6; D perhaps matches TRBD1 (5 bases). CDR1 LGHNA and CDR2 YSLEER come from the germline V gene. This CDR3 is built from 16 residues. V was clipped by 0 bases and J by 2 bases, with 8 bases between them. Written as DNA, the CDR3 is TGCGCCAGCAGCCAAGATTCACAGGCTGGGGCCAACGTCCTGACTTTC. Its protein product is CASSQDSQAGANVLTF.

The gene calls are TRBV19 and TRBJ1-2; D unclear. The CDR3 covers 12 residues. V dropped 5 bases and J dropped 3 bases, with 7 bases sitting between them. Germline V gives CDR1 LNHDA, CDR2 SQIVND (reference sequence). The CDR3 is CASSANDYGYTF. The CDR3 DNA is TGTGCCAGTAGTGCTAATGACTATGGCTACACCTTC.

The chain uses TRBV3-1 (or the pseudogene TRBV3-2) and TRBJ2-3; 10 nucleotides match TRBD2. The trim removed 4 bases at V and 3 bases at J, leaving 7 bases unmatched. The CDR3 length is 16 residues. Germline assignment: CDR1 LGHDT and CDR2 YNNKEL (reference sequence). The CDR3 DNA sequence: TGTGCCAGCAGCCTCGGGACTAGCGCTTGGACAGATACGCAGTATTTT. Its translation is CASSLGTSAWTDTQYF.

V usage is TRBV5-1 and J usage is TRBJ2-1, with D possibly matching TRBD1 (5 bases). The CDR3 runs 16 residues. Germline CDR1 is SGHRS and CDR2 is YFSETQ. V was clipped by 4 bases and J by 5 bases, with 19 bases between them. CDR3 region: CASSPQVGTPNNEQFF. CDR3 DNA: TGCGCCAGCAGCCCACAGGTGGGCACCCCCAACAATGAGCAGTTCTTC.

This clone was seen a few times. Other DNA sequences in the same sample also yield this CDR3. The chain carries TRBV11-2 and TRBJ2-5, with 9 bases identical to TRBD2. Germline CDR1 and CDR2: SGHAT and FQNNGV. The CDR3 sequence is 14 residues long. Trimming removed 6 bases from V and 4 bases from J; junction bases left unmatched: 6. The CDR3 region has the DNA TGTGCCAGCAGGACGGCGGGGGGGCTAGAGACCCAGTACTTC. Translated, it gives CASRTAGGLETQYF.

V and J are TRBV28 and TRBJ2-7, with 7 bases aligning to TRBD1. After removal of 4 bases from V and 5 bases from J, the junction contained 17 bases not matched to a gene. The CDR3 is made up of 17 amino acids. In germline, CDR1 is MDHEN, CDR2 SYDVKM. CDR3 protein: CASSSPLFGTVKNEQYF. The CDR3 region has the DNA TGTGCCAGCAGTTCCCCGCTTTTCGGGACAGTTAAAAACGAGCAGTACTTC.

This clone was counted a few times. The V gene is TRBV13, the J gene TRBJ2-7; 8 nucleotides line up with TRBD1. Trimming cost V 0 bases and J 6 bases; bases outside gene matches: 4. Germline CDR1 PRHDT, CDR2 FYEKMQ (reference sequence). This CDR3 spans 14 amino acids. CDR3 coding DNA: TGTGCCAGCAGCTTAGGGGAGACAGGGGTCGAGCAGTACTTC. This sequence encodes CASSLGETGVEQYF.

This clone was recorded only once. This sequence joins TRBV19 and TRBJ2-2, with 7 nucleotides matching TRBD1. The length of the CDR3 is 15 residues. The V gene end was trimmed by 1 base and the J gene end by 7 bases; junction bases not matched to a gene: 6. CDR1 is LNHDA and CDR2 is SQIVND in the germline V gene (reference sequence). CDR3 amino acids: CASSIGQGVHGELFF. The CDR3, as DNA: TGTGCCAGTAGTATAGGACAGGGAGTACACGGGGAGCTGTTTTTT.

The chain is built from TRBV27 and TRBJ2-1; TRBD2 aligns across 9 bases. The V gene end was trimmed by 4 bases and the J gene end by 6 bases; junction bases not matched to a gene: 4. The germline CDR1 and CDR2 sequences are MNHEY and SMNVEV (reference sequence). This CDR3 has 14 amino acids. Written as DNA, the CDR3 is TGTGCCAGCAGTTCCCTAGCGGGGCTCAATGAGCAGTTCTTC. Its translation is CASSSLAGLNEQFF.

The CDR3 region is CASSQAFSGNTIYF. As DNA, the CDR3 is TGCGCCAGCAGCCAAGCGTTCTCTGGAAACACCATATATTTT. V and J are TRBV4-1 and TRBJ1-3, with D unclear. The CDR3 extends over 14 amino acids. Per germline, CDR1 MGHRA and CDR2 YSYEKL. V dropped 1 base and J dropped 0 bases, with 4 bases sitting between them.

The genes are TRBV9 and TRBJ1-1, with D unclear. Trimming left V 0 bases short and J 2 bases short, with 17 bases between. The CDR3 is 17 amino acids. Germline V lookup: CDR1 SGDLS, CDR2 YYNGEE. This CDR3 reads CASSVGLRVTANTEAFF. The DNA for the CDR3 is TGTGCCAGCAGCGTAGGTTTACGTGTCACAGCAAACACTGAAGCTTTCTTT.

V usage is TRBV9 and J usage is TRBJ2-7; tentative D call: TRBD2 (6 bases). Germline V gene lookup returns CDR1 SGDLS and CDR2 YYNGEE. The CDR3 length is 14 residues. V was trimmed by 4 bases and J by 0 bases, leaving 11 bases between them. The CDR3 region is CASSRDFSSYEQYF. CDR3 bases: TGTGCCAGCAGCAGGGACTTTAGCTCCTACGAGCAGTACTTC.

J is TRBJ2-5 and V is TRBV9, with D maybe TRBD2 (6 bases). The germline V and J ends were trimmed by 0 bases and 5 bases, with 14 bases remaining between them. This CDR3 has 15 residues. Germline assignment: CDR1 SGDLS and CDR2 YYNGEE. The CDR3 bases are TGTGCCAGCAGCGTAGCGGCCAGCGGGTGGGAGACCCAGTACTTC. Protein product: CASSVAASGWETQYF.

The chain has TRBV2 and TRBJ2-3; 8 positions match TRBD2. This CDR3 comprises 16 residues. With V trimmed by 7 bases and J by 0 bases, 9 bases remained unmatched. CDR1 is SNHLY and CDR2 is FYNNEI in the germline V gene. This chain's CDR3 is CASKIAGGASTDTQYF. In DNA form, the CDR3 reads TGTGCCAGCAAGATCGCCGGGGGGGCAAGCACAGATACGCAGTATTTT. Variable domain in full (rest from reference TRBV2 and TRBJ2-3): EPEVTQTPSHQVTQMGQEVILRCVPISNHLYFYWYRQILGQKVEFLVSFYNNEISEKSEIFDDQFSVERPDGSNFTLKIRSTKLEDSAMYFCASKIAGGASTDTQYFGPGTRLTVL.

This clone was observed a single time. This chain connects TRBV10-1 to TRBJ2-3, with D maybe TRBD1 (5 bases). The germline V gene encodes CDR1 WNHNN and CDR2 SYGVQD (reference sequence). The CDR3 has 17 residues. With 2 bases removed from V and 0 bases from J, the gap between germline ends came to 15 bases. The DNA for the CDR3 is TGCGCCAGCAGTGAGGAGTGGGGCTTAACTAGCACAGATACGCAGTATTTT. Its translation is CASSEEWGLTSTDTQYF.

The chain joins TRBV7-9 to TRBJ1-1, with 8 bases aligning to TRBD1. Trimming took 5 bases from V and 4 from J; bases not matched to a gene: 3. CDR1 is SEHNR, CDR2 FQNEAQ, per germline (reference sequence). The CDR3 runs to 13 residues. The CDR3 region is CASSTGGATEAFF. CDR3 bases: TGTGCCAGCAGCACAGGGGGGGCCACTGAAGCTTTCTTT.

The gene calls are TRBV5-1 and TRBJ1-5; TRBD1 aligns across 7 bases. This CDR3 contains 15 residues. Germline CDR1 reads SGHRS; CDR2 reads YFSETQ. Losses at the gene ends were 0 bases for V and 3 bases for J; bases not matched to a gene: 3. CDR3 nucleotide sequence: TGCGCCAGCAGCTTGGGGGACAGTTACAATCAGCCCCAGCATTTT. Amino acid sequence: CASSLGDSYNQPQHF.

The CDR3 spells CASSKTGGSYNEQFF. CDR3 coding DNA: TGTGCCAGCAGCAAAACCGGGGGGAGCTACAATGAGCAGTTCTTC. The V and J genes are TRBV21-1 and TRBJ2-1; the tabulated D call, TRBD2, remains unverified against the DNA. TRBV21-1 is designated a pseudogene. The CDR3 contains 15 residues.

V and J are TRBV7-2 and TRBJ2-7; 8 nucleotides line up with TRBD1. J gave up 5 bases and V 3 bases, and 9 bases lay outside the gene matches. CDR1 is SGHTA and CDR2 is FQGNSA in the germline V gene. CDR3 length: 15 amino acids. CDR3 bases: TGTGCCAGCAGCTTTTGGGGCAGGGGGCAGAACGAGCAGTACTTC. This gives the protein CASSFWGRGQNEQYF.

The chain carries TRBV6-5 and TRBJ2-3; TRBD2 aligns across 9 bases. Germline V gene lookup returns CDR1 MNHEY and CDR2 SVGAGI. V was pared by 6 bases and J by 6 bases, with 10 bases of the junction left unmatched. The CDR3 has 15 residues. The CDR3 sequence: CASRWQRGAKDTQYF. CDR3 coding DNA: TGTGCCAGCAGATGGCAGCGGGGGGCCAAGGATACGCAGTATTTT.